This is a list of T cell receptor beta chains from one sample in a study of cytomegalovirus exposure and HLA in healthy donors. TCRdb's copy holds only in-frame clones and misses some; the assay was immunoSEQ multiplex PCR. The sample comprises more than 140,000 clones, 55% to 70% of which are singletons, and 2.5% to 3.5% rests with the top ten. The sample taken for sequencing was PBMCs. The receptor source for this set is a woman aged 25 to 39 in good health and CMV-seropositive. Each CDR3 is given without its conserved first and last residue. Fields, in order: V gene, CDR3 protein.

>TRBV28
ASRPGLRWEDTQY
>TRBV27
ASSRTASSLYGYT
>TRBV29-1
SVRLQGDSNQPQH
>TRBV29-1
SVVSSSYEQY
>TRBV28
ATLTRARSNQPQH
>TRBV2
ASGGQGNTEAF
>TRBV10-1
ASSNARIYSGNTIY
>TRBV30
AWSGQGGEETQY
>TRBV2
ASNPGLADNEQF
>TRBV7-2
ASSLETSGGSQY
>TRBV27
ASTYSYNSPLH
>TRBV7-8
ASSPGGRPAGELF
>TRBV19
ASHGQDDSYGYT
>TRBV4-2
ASSQFGQPQH
>TRBV7-3
ASSTGTSRDTDTQY
>TRBV5-1
ASSSSGRNTYEQY
>TRBV7-9
ASSLVQENSPLH
>TRBV7-9
AIGQGFSGANVLT
>TRBV11-2
ASSLVGIGWETYEQY
>TRBV5-1
ASSLVRTDPQY
>TRBV4-2
ASSLDLKPGNTIY
>TRBV4-1
ASSQNPVAGPSYEQY
>TRBV4-2
ASSQGLAGGYEQF
>TRBV9
ASSVSTGTLYEQY
>TRBV7-6
ASTPDWREGLTDTQY
>TRBV5-4
ASSPFIGQAPGTIY
>TRBV5-6
ASSLEGSPNYGYT
>TRBV5-1
ASSFKETGGASGYT
>TRBV27
ASSFGWGQGSEKLF
>TRBV7-2
ASSFRGAGELF
>TRBV10-2
ASRVTGLQGEQY
>TRBV29-1
SVGYRAAQF
>TRBV5-1
ASSLEGDRNTEAF
>TRBV7-2
ASSQGGSGGRGRTQY
>TRBV9
ASSKGGAQGNTEAF
>TRBV27
ASSLLPGRMNTEAF
>TRBV29-1
SAAPGTGMGEQY
>TRBV5-1
ASSLRLNTGELF
>TRBV2
ASTSGRNGDPDTQY
>TRBV7-8
ASSLIALPHEQY
>TRBV2
TANRDTNTEAF
>TRBV5-1
ASSSGQGTGYGYT
>TRBV11-3
ASSLDSTTHRREQF
>TRBV15
ATSRSVSNNQPQH
>TRBV4-1
ASSQGRTYTDTQY
>TRBV6-6
ASSYRVTDEKLF
>TRBV7-2
ASSLVGVAGAASTDTQY
>TRBV5-4
ASSASIGGTHEQY
>TRBV5-6
ASSLEGSGPTDTQY
>TRBV19
ASSIGGTGIYEQY
>TRBV15
ATSGSAGAPWNNEQF